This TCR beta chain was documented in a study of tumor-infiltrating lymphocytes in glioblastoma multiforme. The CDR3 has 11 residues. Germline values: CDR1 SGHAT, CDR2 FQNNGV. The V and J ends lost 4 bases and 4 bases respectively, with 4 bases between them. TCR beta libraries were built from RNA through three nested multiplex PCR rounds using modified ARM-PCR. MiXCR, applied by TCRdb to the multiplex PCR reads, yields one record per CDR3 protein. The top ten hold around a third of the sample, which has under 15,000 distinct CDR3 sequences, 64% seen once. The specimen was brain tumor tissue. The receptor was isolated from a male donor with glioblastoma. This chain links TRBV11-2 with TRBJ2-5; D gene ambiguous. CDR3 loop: CASSYTETQYF. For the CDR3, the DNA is TGTGCCAGCAGCTACACAGAGACCCAGTACTTC.